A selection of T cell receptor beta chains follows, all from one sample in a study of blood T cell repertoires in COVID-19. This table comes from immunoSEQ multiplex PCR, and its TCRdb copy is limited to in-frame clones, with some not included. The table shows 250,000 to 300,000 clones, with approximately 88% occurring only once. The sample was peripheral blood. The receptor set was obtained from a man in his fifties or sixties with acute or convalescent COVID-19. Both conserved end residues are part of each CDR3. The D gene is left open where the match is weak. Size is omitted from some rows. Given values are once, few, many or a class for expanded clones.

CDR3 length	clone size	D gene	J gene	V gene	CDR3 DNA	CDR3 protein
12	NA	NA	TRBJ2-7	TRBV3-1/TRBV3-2	TGTGCCAGCAGCCTCCCCTCCTTAGCGCAGTACTTC	CASSLPSLAQYF
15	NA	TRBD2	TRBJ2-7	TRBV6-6	TGTGCCAGCAGTGCTGGGAGCGGGGGGGCGAGGGAGCAGTACTTC	CASSAGSGGAREQYF
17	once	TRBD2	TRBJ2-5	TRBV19	TGTGCCAGTAGTATCCGACTAGCGGGGGGGCCCCGAGAGACCCAGTACTTC	CASSIRLAGGPRETQYF
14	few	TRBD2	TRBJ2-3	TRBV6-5	TGTGCCAGTCTACTAGCGGGGTCCACAGATACGCAGTATTTT	CASLLAGSTDTQYF
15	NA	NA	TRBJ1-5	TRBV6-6	TGTGCCACATATAGCCTTGCGAATAGCAATCAGCCCCAGCATTTT	CATYSLANSNQPQHF
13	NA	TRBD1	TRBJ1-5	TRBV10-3	TGTGCCATCAGTATTGGGACAGATCAGCCCCAGCATTTT	CAISIGTDQPQHF
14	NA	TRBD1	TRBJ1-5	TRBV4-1	TGCGCCAGCAGCCAAGTAGACAGGGCACAGCCCCAGCATTTT	CASSQVDRAQPQHF
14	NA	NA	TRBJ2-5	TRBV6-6	TGTGCCAGCAGGAACGGACAGCGCCAAGAGACCCAGTACTTC	CASRNGQRQETQYF
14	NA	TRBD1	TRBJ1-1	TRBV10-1	TGCGCCAGCAGTGCAGACAGGGATAACACTGAAGCTTTCTTT	CASSADRDNTEAFF
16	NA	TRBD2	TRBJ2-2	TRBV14	TGTGCCAGCAGCCGCACCTTACTAGCGAGAGGTGGGGAGCTGTTTTTT	CASSRTLLARGGELFF
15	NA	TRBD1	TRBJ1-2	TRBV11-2	TGTGCCAGCAGCCCCGGACAGGCGGCTAACTATGGCTACACCTTC	CASSPGQAANYGYTF
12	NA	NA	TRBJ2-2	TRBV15	TGTGCCACCGGGCGGAACACCGGGGAGCTGTTTTTT	CATGRNTGELFF
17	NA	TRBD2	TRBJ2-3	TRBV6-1	TGTGCCAGCAGTGGTTCCGGGACTAGACCCTTCACAGATACGCAGTATTTT	CASSGSGTRPFTDTQYF
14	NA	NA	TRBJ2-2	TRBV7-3	TGTGCCAGCAGACGGGACACCAGCACCGGGGAGCTGTTTTTT	CASRRDTSTGELFF
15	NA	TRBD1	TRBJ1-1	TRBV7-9	TGTGCCAGCAGCCCACCGGACAGGTTGGGCACTGAAGCTTTCTTT	CASSPPDRLGTEAFF
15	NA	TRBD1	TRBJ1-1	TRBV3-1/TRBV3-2	TGTGCCAGCAGCCAAGGGGGGACAGGGGGCCGTCGAGCTTTCTTT	CASSQGGTGGRRAFF
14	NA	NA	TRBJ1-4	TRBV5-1	TGCGCCAGCAGCCAAGACAGCGATCGAGAAAAACTGTTTTTT	CASSQDSDREKLFF
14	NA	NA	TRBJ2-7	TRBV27	TGTGCCAGCAGTTTGAATGACATTTCCTACGAGCAGTACTTC	CASSLNDISYEQYF
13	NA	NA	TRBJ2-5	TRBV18	TGTGCCAGCTCACCCGGGGGGCCTGAGACCCAGTACTTC	CASSPGGPETQYF